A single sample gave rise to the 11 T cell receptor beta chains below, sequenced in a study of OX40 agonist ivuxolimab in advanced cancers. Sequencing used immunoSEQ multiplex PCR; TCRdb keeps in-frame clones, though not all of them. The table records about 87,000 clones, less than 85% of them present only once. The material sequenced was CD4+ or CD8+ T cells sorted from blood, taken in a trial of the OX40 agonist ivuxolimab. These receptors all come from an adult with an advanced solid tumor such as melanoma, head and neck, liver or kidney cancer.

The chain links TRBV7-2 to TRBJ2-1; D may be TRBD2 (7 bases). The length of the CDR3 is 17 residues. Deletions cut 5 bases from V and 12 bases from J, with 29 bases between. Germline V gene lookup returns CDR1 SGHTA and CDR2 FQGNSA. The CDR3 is CASSKLGAGARGLVQFF. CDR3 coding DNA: TGTGCCAGCAGCAAACTCGGGGCGGGGGCCCGCGGATTGGTGCAGTTCTTC.

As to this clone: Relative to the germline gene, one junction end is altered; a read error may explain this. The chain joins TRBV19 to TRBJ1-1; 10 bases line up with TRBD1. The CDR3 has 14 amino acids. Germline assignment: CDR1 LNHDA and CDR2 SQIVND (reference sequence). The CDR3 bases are TGTGTCAGTGCCGCCCGACAGGGGGCCACTGAAGCTTTCTTT. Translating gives CVSAARQGATEAFF.

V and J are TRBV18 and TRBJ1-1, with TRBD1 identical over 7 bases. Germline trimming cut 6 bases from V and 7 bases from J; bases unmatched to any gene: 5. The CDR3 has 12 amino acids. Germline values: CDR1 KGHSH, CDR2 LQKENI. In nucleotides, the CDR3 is TGTGCCAGCTCCCAAGACAGGGTTGAAGCTTTCTTT. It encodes CASSQDRVEAFF.

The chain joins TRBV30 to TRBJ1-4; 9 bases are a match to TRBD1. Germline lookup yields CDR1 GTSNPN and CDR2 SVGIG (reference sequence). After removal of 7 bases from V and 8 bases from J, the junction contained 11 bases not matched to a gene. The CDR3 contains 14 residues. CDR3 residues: CASNSDRGGEKLFF. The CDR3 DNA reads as TGTGCCTCGAATTCGGACAGGGGAGGAGAAAAACTGTTTTTT.

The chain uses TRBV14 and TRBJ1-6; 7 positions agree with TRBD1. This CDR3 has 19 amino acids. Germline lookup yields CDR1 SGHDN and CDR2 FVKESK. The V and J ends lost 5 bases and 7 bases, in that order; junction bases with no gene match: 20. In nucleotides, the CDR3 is TGTGCCAGCAGCGGGAGTCTCGTGAGACAGGGTTATCGAAATTCACCCCTCCACTTT. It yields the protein CASSGSLVRQGYRNSPLHF.

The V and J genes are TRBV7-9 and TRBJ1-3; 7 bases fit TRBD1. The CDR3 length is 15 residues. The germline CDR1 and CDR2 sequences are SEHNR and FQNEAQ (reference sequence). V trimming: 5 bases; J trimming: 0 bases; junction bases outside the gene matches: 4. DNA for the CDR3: TGTGCCAGCAGCCCAACAGGGGTCTCTGGAAACACCATATATTTT. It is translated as CASSPTGVSGNTIYF.

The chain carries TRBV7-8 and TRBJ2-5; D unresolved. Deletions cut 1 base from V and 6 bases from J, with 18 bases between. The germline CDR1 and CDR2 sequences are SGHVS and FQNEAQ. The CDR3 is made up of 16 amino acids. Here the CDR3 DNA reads TGTGCCAGCAGCTTAGAGATCGACGGGCTGGGCAAGACCCAGTACTTC. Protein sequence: CASSLEIDGLGKTQYF.

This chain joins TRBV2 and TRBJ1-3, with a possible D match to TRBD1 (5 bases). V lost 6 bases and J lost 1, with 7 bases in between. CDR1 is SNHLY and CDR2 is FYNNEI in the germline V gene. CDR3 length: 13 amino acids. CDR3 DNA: TGTGCCAGCAGAGGGGAATCTGGAAACACCATATATTTT. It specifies CASRGESGNTIYF.

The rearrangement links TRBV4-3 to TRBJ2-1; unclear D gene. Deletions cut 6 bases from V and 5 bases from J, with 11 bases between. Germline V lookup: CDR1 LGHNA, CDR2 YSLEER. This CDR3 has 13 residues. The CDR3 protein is CASSPNGDNEQFF. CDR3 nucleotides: TGCGCCAGCAGTCCGAATGGGGACAATGAGCAGTTCTTC.

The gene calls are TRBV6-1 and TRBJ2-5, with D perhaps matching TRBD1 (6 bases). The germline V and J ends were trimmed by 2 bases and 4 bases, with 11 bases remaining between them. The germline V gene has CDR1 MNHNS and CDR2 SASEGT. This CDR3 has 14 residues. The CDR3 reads CASSERRGGETQYF. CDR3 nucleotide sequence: TGTGCCAGCAGTGAAAGACGAGGGGGAGAGACCCAGTACTTC.

CDR3 amino acids: CASSEAPDVGNTIYF. The CDR3 DNA reads TGCGCCAGCAGCGAGGCCCCCGACGTGGGAAACACCATATATTTT. This chain joins TRBV5-1 and TRBJ1-3; D is unclear. CDR1 is SGHRS and CDR2 is YFSETQ in the germline V gene. Trimming pared 4 bases from V and 4 bases from J, leaving 15 bases between. This CDR3 region has 15 residues.